The 3 T cell receptor beta chains in this list originate from one sample, sequenced in a study of T cell responses to AZD1222 COVID-19 vaccine. The assay was immunoSEQ multiplex PCR, and TCRdb's table has in-frame clones only and misses some. Among 100,000 to 150,000 clones listed, roughly 91% were seen once. Specimen: peripheral blood, collected on day 0 of MenACWY control vaccination. Receptor source: an adult in good health.

The chain couples TRBV7-8 to TRBJ2-5, with 13 bases aligning to TRBD2. The ends lost 5 bases at V and 2 bases at J; junction bases unmatched: 5. This CDR3 has 16 amino acids. Germline CDR1 is SGHVS and CDR2 is FQNEAQ. The CDR3 spells CASSTGLAGPQETQYF. CDR3 DNA sequence: TGTGCCAGCAGCACGGGACTAGCGGGGCCTCAAGAGACCCAGTACTTC. Variable domain in full (rest from reference TRBV7-8 and TRBJ2-5): GAGVSQSPRYKVAKRGQDVALRCDPISGHVSLFWYQQALGQGPEFLTYFQNEAQLDKSGLPSDRFFAERPEGSVSTLKIQRTQQEDSAVYLCASSTGLAGPQETQYFGPGTRLLVL.

The chain carries TRBV18 and TRBJ1-2; D may be TRBD1 (6 bases). This CDR3 region has 14 residues. The V end was cut by 6 bases, the J end by 3 bases, with 14 bases between. Per germline, CDR1 KGHSH and CDR2 LQKENI. CDR3 loop: CASSLQGSDYGYTF. DNA for the CDR3: TGTGCCAGCTCCTTACAGGGTTCGGACTATGGCTACACCTTC.

The chain uses TRBV6-5 and TRBJ2-2, with D perhaps TRBD2 (6 bases). The CDR3 has 13 residues. From germline, CDR1 is MNHEY and CDR2 SVGAGI. Trimming cost V 4 bases and J 4 bases, with 7 bases left between them. The CDR3 DNA sequence: TGTGCCAGCAGTTTTAGCGGCACCGGGGAGCTGTTTTTT. This codes for CASSFSGTGELFF.